The clone carrying this T cell receptor (beta chain) was recorded many times. Germline CDR1 SGHTA, CDR2 FQGNSA. The V gene lost 8 bases and the J gene lost 6 bases, with 8 bases spanning the gap. The CDR3 sequence is 11 residues long. Treatment specified: oral pan-JAK inhibitor, 5-10 mg twice daily. Researchers gathered lesional scalp punch biopsies and peripheral blood from patients with alopecia areata. This sample is drawn from a study of CD8+ T cells in alopecia areata. Once RNA had been extracted, it was reverse transcribed into cDNA to act as the sequencing template. Generated by immunoSEQ multiplex PCR, the TCRdb table keeps only in-frame clones and is missing some. This table holds around 190,000 clones, roughly 60% found once.

The V gene is TRBV7-2, the J gene TRBJ2-1; D is unclear. Sequencing used CD4+ T cells sorted from blood, obtained at week 24, from a patient treated with tofacitinib. The source of this sequence is a human donor with alopecia areata. The chain's CDR3 is CASGMFNEQFF. The DNA for the CDR3 is TGTGCCAGCGGTATGTTCAATGAGCAGTTCTTC.